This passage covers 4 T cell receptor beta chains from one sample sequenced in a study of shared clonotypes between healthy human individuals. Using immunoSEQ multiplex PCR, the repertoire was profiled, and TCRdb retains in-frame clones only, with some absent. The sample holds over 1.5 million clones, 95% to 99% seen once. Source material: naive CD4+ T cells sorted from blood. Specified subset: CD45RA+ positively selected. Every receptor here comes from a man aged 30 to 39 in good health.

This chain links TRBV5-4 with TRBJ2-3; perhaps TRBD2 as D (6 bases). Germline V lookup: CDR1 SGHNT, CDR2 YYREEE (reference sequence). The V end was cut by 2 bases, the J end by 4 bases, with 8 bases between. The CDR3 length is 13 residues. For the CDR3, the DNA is TGTGCCAGCAGCTTTTGGGAGGCAGATACGCAGTATTTT. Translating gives CASSFWEADTQYF.

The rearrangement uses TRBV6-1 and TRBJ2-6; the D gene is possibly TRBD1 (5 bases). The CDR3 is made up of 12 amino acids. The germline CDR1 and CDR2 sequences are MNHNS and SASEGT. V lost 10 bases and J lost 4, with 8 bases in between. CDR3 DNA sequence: TGTGCCACAGGGTTGGGGGCCAACGTCCTGACTTTC. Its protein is CATGLGANVLTF.

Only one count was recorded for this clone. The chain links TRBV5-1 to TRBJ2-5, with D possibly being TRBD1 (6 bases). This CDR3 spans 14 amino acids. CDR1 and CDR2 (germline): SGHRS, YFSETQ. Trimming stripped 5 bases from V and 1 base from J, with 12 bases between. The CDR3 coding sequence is TGCGCCAGCAGAAAAAACAGGGCCCAAGAGACCCAGTACTTC. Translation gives CASRKNRAQETQYF.

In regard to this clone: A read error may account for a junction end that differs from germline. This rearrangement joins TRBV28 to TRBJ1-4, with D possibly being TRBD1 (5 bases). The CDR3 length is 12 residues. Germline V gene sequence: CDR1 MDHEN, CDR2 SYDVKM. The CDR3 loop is CASRETGGGCIF. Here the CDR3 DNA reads TGTGCCAGCAGGGAAACAGGTGGGGGATGTATTTTT.